The sequence of this T cell receptor beta chain was determined in a study of cytomegalovirus exposure and HLA in healthy donors. Study-level points and caveats: Listed as cytomegalovirus-associated were around 160 TCR beta chains. Earlier results showed most TCR beta V segments being productive about 90% or about 30% of the time.

The V gene end was trimmed by 3 bases and the J gene end by 3 bases; junction bases not matched to a gene: 10. The CDR3 loop spans 15 amino acids. Germline CDR1 GTSNPN, CDR2 SVGIG (reference sequence). Use of 60 Vbeta and 13 Jbeta primers characterized the PCR. Per the study methods: As a later analysis found, there were about 80 million unique TCR beta chains, of which roughly 11 million were shared. Libraries were prepared by immunoSEQ multiplex PCR; TCRdb keeps only in-frame clonotypes and omits some of them. V and J calls and clone size are copied from that table; D and trimming were computed from the DNA. The table lists 95,000 to 150,000 clones. For this clone: The antigen is not known.

This receptor was obtained from a man aged 25-40 years in good health and CMV-seronegative. Sequencing was carried out using PBMCs. The J gene is TRBJ2-7, the V gene TRBV30; 8 nucleotides agree with TRBD1. This chain's CDR3 is CAWSRSGTGVYEQYF. The CDR3 region has the DNA TGTGCCTGGAGCCGCTCCGGGACAGGCGTCTACGAGCAGTACTTC.